This TCR beta chain is from a study of blood T cell repertoires in COVID-19. The wider study: COVID-19 samples collected from the United States, Italy and Spain covered acute and convalescent phases. T cells, B-cell-depleted T cells, or PBMCs provided the cDNA or gDNA that served as material.

In the original processing: Amplification of reference gene primers provided the estimated nucleated cell counts. Clones were sequenced by immunoSEQ multiplex PCR, and TCRdb holds only the in-frame ones, with some missing. V and J calls and clone size are given by that table; D and trimming were obtained from the DNA. The sample lists about 52,000 clones; about nine tenths were seen once. CDR1 KGHSH and CDR2 LQKENI come from the germline V gene. The CDR3 is made up of 15 amino acids. After removal of 3 bases from V and 7 bases from J, the junction contained 8 bases not matched to a gene. Sequencing used peripheral blood. The sequence derives from an older man with active or convalescent COVID-19. The V gene is TRBV18, the J gene TRBJ1-5, with TRBD1 identical over 8 bases. The CDR3 loop reads CASSPAGGAWQPQHF. In DNA form, the CDR3 reads TGTGCCAGCTCACCCGCAGGGGGCGCGTGGCAGCCCCAGCATTTT.